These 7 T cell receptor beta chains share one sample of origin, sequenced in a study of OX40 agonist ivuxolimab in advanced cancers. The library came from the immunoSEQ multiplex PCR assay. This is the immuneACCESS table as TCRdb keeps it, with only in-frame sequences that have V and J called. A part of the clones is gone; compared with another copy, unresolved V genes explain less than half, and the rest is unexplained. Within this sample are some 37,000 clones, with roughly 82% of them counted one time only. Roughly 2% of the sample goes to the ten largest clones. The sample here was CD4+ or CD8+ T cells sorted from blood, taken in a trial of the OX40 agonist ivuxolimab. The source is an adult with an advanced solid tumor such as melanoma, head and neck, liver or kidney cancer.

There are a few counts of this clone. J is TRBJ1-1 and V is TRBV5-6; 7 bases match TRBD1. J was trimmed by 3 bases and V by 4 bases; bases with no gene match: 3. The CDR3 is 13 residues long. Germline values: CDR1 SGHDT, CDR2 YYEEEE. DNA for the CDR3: TGTGCCAGCAGCCAAACAGGGGACACTGAAGCTTTCTTT. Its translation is CASSQTGDTEAFF.

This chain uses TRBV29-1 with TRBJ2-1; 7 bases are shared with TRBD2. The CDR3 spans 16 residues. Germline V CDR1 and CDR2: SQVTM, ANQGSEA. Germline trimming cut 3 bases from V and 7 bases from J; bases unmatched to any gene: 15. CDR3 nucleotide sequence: TGCAGCGTTGATGAATCTTGGACCACCGGGGGGAATGAGCAGTTCTTC. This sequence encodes CSVDESWTTGGNEQFF.

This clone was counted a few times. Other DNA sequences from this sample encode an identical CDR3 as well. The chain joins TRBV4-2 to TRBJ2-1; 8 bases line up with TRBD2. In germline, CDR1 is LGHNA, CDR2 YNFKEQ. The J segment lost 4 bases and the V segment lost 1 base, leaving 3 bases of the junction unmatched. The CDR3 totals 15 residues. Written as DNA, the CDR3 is TGTGCCAGCAGCCAAGGGGCGGGAGGATACAATGAGCAGTTCTTC. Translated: CASSQGAGGYNEQFF.

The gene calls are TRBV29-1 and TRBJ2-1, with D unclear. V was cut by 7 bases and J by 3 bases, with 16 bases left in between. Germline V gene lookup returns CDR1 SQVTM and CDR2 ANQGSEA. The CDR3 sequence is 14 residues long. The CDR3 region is CSAARTASYNEQFF. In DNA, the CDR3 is TGCAGCGCCGCTCGGACCGCCAGCTACAATGAGCAGTTCTTC.

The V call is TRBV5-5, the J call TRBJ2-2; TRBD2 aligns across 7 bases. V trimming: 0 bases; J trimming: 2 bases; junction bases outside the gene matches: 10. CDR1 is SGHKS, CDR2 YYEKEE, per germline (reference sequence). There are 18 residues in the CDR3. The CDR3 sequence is CASSLGLAVLVNTGELFF. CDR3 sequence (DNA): TGTGCCAGCAGCTTGGGGCTAGCGGTTCTCGTAAACACCGGGGAGCTGTTTTTT. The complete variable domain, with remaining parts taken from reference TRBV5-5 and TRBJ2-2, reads DAGVTQSPTHLIKTRGQQVTLRCSPISGHKSVSWYQQVLGQGPQFIFQYYEKEERGRGNFPDRFSARQFPNYSSELNVNALLLGDSALYLCASSLGLAVLVNTGELFFGEGSRLTVL.

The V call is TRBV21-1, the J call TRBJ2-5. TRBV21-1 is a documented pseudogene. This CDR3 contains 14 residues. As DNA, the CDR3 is TGTGCCAGCAGCAATACTGGCCTCCAAGAGACCCAGTACTTC. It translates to CASSNTGLQETQYF.

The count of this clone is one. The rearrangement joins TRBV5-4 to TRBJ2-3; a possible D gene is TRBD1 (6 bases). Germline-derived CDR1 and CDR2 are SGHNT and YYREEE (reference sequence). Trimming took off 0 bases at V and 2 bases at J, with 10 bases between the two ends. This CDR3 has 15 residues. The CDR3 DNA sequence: TGTGCCAGCAGCTTGGGGGGGCTCTACACAGATACGCAGTATTTT. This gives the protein CASSLGGLYTDTQYF.